The clone carrying this T cell receptor (beta chain) was picked up a small number of times. Produced via immunoSEQ multiplex PCR; TCRdb's table is partial and in-frame only. The top ten hold roughly 12% of the sample, which has 120,000 to 150,000 clones, over 85% seen once. The sample belongs to a study of control samples from healthy donors and cancer patients. Germline V gives CDR1 SEHNR, CDR2 FQNEAQ (reference sequence). This CDR3 spans 12 amino acids. V dropped 5 bases and J dropped 2 bases, with 7 bases sitting between them. The receptor was derived from a man aged 30 to 39 in good health. Material: blood. The chain employs TRBV7-9 and TRBJ2-7; D is undetermined. The DNA for the CDR3 is TGTGCCAGCAGCCCCTTTCCCTACGAGCAGTACTTC. Its protein product is CASSPFPYEQYF.